The rows below give T cell receptor beta chains drawn from one sample of a study of beta chain features in type 1 diabetes. Sequencing used immunoSEQ multiplex PCR; TCRdb keeps in-frame clones, though not all of them. The table lists about 900,000 clones, 15% to 20% of them singletons, with about 0.02% in the top ten. The sample consisted of naive CD4+ T cells from blood. These receptors were taken from a woman between 18 and 29 years old in good health. Both conserved end residues are part of each CDR3.

j_call: TRBJ2-1; cdr3_length: 12; v_call: TRBV6-6; cdr3_aa: CASSYSSAEQFF
j_call: TRBJ2-3; cdr3_length: 15; v_call: TRBV5-1; cdr3_aa: CASSLGTSGTDTQYF
j_call: TRBJ2-3; cdr3_length: 20; v_call: TRBV5-1; cdr3_aa: CASSSVARTSGRILADTQYF
j_call: TRBJ2-3; cdr3_length: 14; v_call: TRBV18; cdr3_aa: CASSPGTYTDTQYF
j_call: TRBJ1-5; cdr3_length: 16; v_call: TRBV19; cdr3_aa: CANPIQGREDNQPQHF
j_call: TRBJ2-2; cdr3_length: 15; v_call: TRBV4-3; cdr3_aa: CASSGVQGHTGELFF
j_call: TRBJ1-5; cdr3_length: 13; v_call: TRBV6-1; cdr3_aa: CASSLRGNQPQHF
j_call: TRBJ2-5; cdr3_length: 14; v_call: TRBV18; cdr3_aa: CASSPPSGSETQYF
j_call: TRBJ2-7; cdr3_length: 13; v_call: TRBV18; cdr3_aa: CASSPPDRDEQYF
j_call: TRBJ2-5; cdr3_length: 15; v_call: TRBV10-2; cdr3_aa: CASREGLAEQETQYF
j_call: TRBJ2-1; cdr3_length: 15; v_call: TRBV14; cdr3_aa: CASSQDSLLYNEQFF
j_call: TRBJ1-2; cdr3_length: 13; v_call: TRBV15; cdr3_aa: CATSRGTNYGYTF
j_call: TRBJ1-2; cdr3_length: 13; v_call: TRBV5-6; cdr3_aa: CASSRPARGGYTF
j_call: TRBJ1-2; cdr3_length: 15; v_call: TRBV6-5; cdr3_aa: CASSYSGDRVARYTF
j_call: TRBJ2-5; cdr3_length: 16; v_call: TRBV4-3; cdr3_aa: CASSQEGQLVQETQYF
j_call: TRBJ2-5; cdr3_length: 15; v_call: TRBV7-2; cdr3_aa: CASSQGWSRWGTQYF
j_call: TRBJ2-5; cdr3_length: 12; v_call: TRBV7-2; cdr3_aa: CASSLQSETQYF
j_call: TRBJ2-1; cdr3_length: 12; v_call: TRBV7-7; cdr3_aa: CASSLAGGEQFF
j_call: TRBJ2-1; cdr3_length: 15; v_call: TRBV9; cdr3_aa: CASSRDLSSYNEQFF
j_call: TRBJ2-5; cdr3_length: 13; v_call: TRBV18; cdr3_aa: CASSPQGPETQYF
j_call: TRBJ2-4; cdr3_length: 15; v_call: TRBV12-5; cdr3_aa: CARGHTRGTQNIQYF
j_call: TRBJ2-5; cdr3_length: 15; v_call: TRBV7-2; cdr3_aa: CASSLDVSPRETQYF
j_call: TRBJ2-2; cdr3_length: 16; v_call: TRBV7-2; cdr3_aa: CASRKSGSGNTGELFF
j_call: TRBJ2-4; cdr3_length: 18; v_call: TRBV28; cdr3_aa: CASSFLRDRGPAKNIQYF